A single sample is the source of the 25 T cell receptor beta chains below, sequenced in a study of shared clonotypes between healthy human individuals. As defined, naive CD8 cells were CD45RO-negative and positively selected for CCR7, with terminally differentiated effector memory CD45RA+ cells excluded. Data came from immunoSEQ multiplex PCR; TCRdb stores just in-frame clones and leaves some out. The data hold about 2 million clones, with roughly 94% observed a single time. Sequenced: naive CD8+ T cells sorted from blood. Receptors were obtained from a man aged 18-30 years in good health.

The rearrangement joins TRBV19 to TRBJ2-1, with TRBD1 identical over 7 bases. With V trimmed by 5 bases and J by 4 bases, 8 bases remained unmatched. This CDR3 is 15 amino acids long. CDR1 is LNHDA and CDR2 is SQIVND in the germline V gene (reference sequence). CDR3 sequence (DNA): TGTGCCAGTAGTCCTATTACAGGGGTTTACAATGAGCAGTTCTTC. Its protein is CASSPITGVYNEQFF.

The chain has TRBV13 and TRBJ1-2; 9 nucleotides match TRBD1. Germline CDR1 PRHDT, CDR2 FYEKMQ (reference sequence). The CDR3 spans 17 residues. With V trimmed by 4 bases and J by 4 bases, 13 bases remained unmatched. The CDR3 reads CASSSYRPGTGSYGYTF. The CDR3 DNA sequence: TGTGCCAGCAGCTCCTACCGTCCCGGGACAGGGAGCTATGGCTACACCTTC. The entire variable domain, with the rest obtained from reference TRBV13 and TRBJ1-2, is as follows: AAGVIQSPRHLIKEKRETATLKCYPIPRHDTVYWYQQGPGQDPQFLISFYEKMQSDKGSIPDRFSAQQFSDYHSELNMSSLELGDSALYFCASSSYRPGTGSYGYTFGSGTRLTVV.

The CDR3 DNA is TGTGCCAGCAACCCCGGGGGGGGTGGGGAGCTGTTTTTT. Protein product: CASNPGGGGELFF. The chain carries TRBV6-1 and TRBJ2-2; 8 bases map to TRBD2. The V and J ends lost 7 bases and 8 bases, in that order; junction bases with no gene match: 6. Germline V gene lookup returns CDR1 MNHNS and CDR2 SASEGT. CDR3 size: 13 residues.

The chain carries TRBV15 and TRBJ2-7; no clear D. The CDR3 totals 14 residues. Germline-derived CDR1 and CDR2 are LNHNV and YYDKDF (reference sequence). V was trimmed by 5 bases and J by 0 bases, leaving 11 bases between them. CDR3 protein: CATSSFEVSYEQYF. The CDR3 DNA is TGTGCCACCAGCTCCTTCGAAGTCTCCTACGAGCAGTACTTC.

The sample holds one count of this clone. The chain employs TRBV5-6 and TRBJ2-3; the D gene is possibly TRBD2 (6 bases). The CDR3 has 12 amino acids. Germline-derived CDR1 and CDR2 are SGHDT and YYEEEE. Trimming took off 7 bases at V and 14 bases at J, with 20 bases between the two ends. CDR3 amino acids: CASREQAGTSYF. For the CDR3, the DNA is TGTGCCAGCCGAGAGCAGGCCGGGACTTCGTATTTT.

V gene TRBV27 combines with J gene TRBJ2-7, with 8 bases identical to TRBD1. Germline V gene data show CDR1 as MNHEY and CDR2 as SMNVEV (reference sequence). This CDR3 is built from 16 residues. Trimming removed 0 bases from V and 3 bases from J; junction bases left unmatched: 7. Here the CDR3 reads CASSLSLFGQGYEQYF. In nucleotides, the CDR3 is TGTGCCAGCAGTTTATCCCTATTCGGACAGGGCTACGAGCAGTACTTC.

The V gene is TRBV4-1, the J gene TRBJ1-1, with D possibly TRBD1 on 6 matching bases. CDR1 and CDR2 (germline): MGHRA, YSYEKL. Trimming removed 3 bases at V and 0 bases at J, with 17 bases between. The CDR3 consists of 17 residues. The CDR3 reads CASSHAVQGSLNTEAFF. CDR3 bases: TGCGCCAGCAGCCACGCGGTACAGGGAAGCCTGAACACTGAAGCTTTCTTT.

This sequence joins TRBV4-1 and TRBJ2-7; 9 nucleotides align to TRBD1. The CDR3 sequence is 13 residues long. V lost 4 bases to trimming and J lost 2 bases; unmatched junction nucleotides: 0. Germline V gives CDR1 MGHRA, CDR2 YSYEKL. The CDR3 region has the DNA TGCGCCAGCAGCCGGGACAGGGCCTACGAGCAGTACTTC. Encoded protein: CASSRDRAYEQYF.

The chain couples TRBV7-8 to TRBJ2-1, with a weak D call TRBD2 (7 bases). The CDR3 sequence is 17 residues long. Trimming left V 4 bases short and J 0 bases short, with 16 bases between. Germline V gives CDR1 SGHVS, CDR2 FQNEAQ. In DNA form, the CDR3 reads TGTGCCAGCAGCTGGGGGGGCTCCGCAAGCTCCTACAATGAGCAGTTCTTC. Its translation is CASSWGGSASSYNEQFF.

V usage is TRBV5-1 and J usage is TRBJ2-5; D possibly matches TRBD1 or TRBD2 (5 bases each). Trimming removed 1 base at V and 0 bases at J, with 13 bases between. Germline lookup yields CDR1 SGHRS and CDR2 YFSETQ. This CDR3 is 16 amino acids long. DNA of the CDR3: TGCGCCAGCAGCTTGTGGCTAGCAGGGTACCAAGAGACCCAGTACTTC. Translated, it gives CASSLWLAGYQETQYF.

The chain has TRBV27 and TRBJ1-2; D gene unclear. The CDR3 loop spans 13 amino acids. The V end was cut by 4 bases, the J end by 3 bases, with 9 bases between. CDR1 MNHEY and CDR2 SMNVEV come from the germline V gene (reference sequence). The CDR3 is CASSSTEHYGYTF. The CDR3 region has the DNA TGTGCCAGCAGTTCAACAGAGCACTATGGCTACACCTTC.

This chain joins TRBV4-3 and TRBJ2-3, with 10 bases lining up with TRBD2. Germline V gene data show CDR1 as LGHNA and CDR2 as YSLEER. CDR3 length: 17 residues. V shed 0 bases and J 2 bases; nucleotides not matched to a gene: 5. CDR3 loop: CASSQELAGSPTDTQYF. The CDR3 DNA reads TGCGCCAGCAGCCAAGAACTAGCGGGAAGTCCCACAGATACGCAGTATTTT.

The chain carries TRBV5-1 and TRBJ2-7; D possibly matches TRBD1 or TRBD2 (5 bases each). The CDR3 spans 15 residues. Per the germline V gene, CDR1 is SGHRS and CDR2 is YFSETQ. Trimming removed 0 bases at V and 3 bases at J, with 13 bases between. CDR3 sequence reads: CASSLGAGSVYEQYF. CDR3 nucleotide sequence: TGCGCCAGCAGCTTGGGGGCAGGGAGTGTCTACGAGCAGTACTTC.

This rearrangement joins TRBV29-1 to TRBJ2-3, with no clear D. Germline CDR1 is SQVTM and CDR2 is ANQGSEA. Trimming pared 5 bases from V and 4 bases from J, leaving 7 bases between. The CDR3 loop spans 11 amino acids. In nucleotides, the CDR3 is TGCAGCGTTCCAGCCCCAGATACGCAGTATTTT. Translation gives CSVPAPDTQYF.

V usage is TRBV6-1 and J usage is TRBJ1-2; tentative D call: TRBD1 (6 bases). This CDR3 spans 13 amino acids. The germline V and J ends were trimmed by 4 bases and 4 bases, with 10 bases remaining between them. Germline loops: CDR1 MNHNS, CDR2 SASEGT. The CDR3 nucleotides read TGTGCCAGCAGTGGGGACATATTCTATGGCTACACCTTC. Its protein product is CASSGDIFYGYTF.

This chain joins TRBV27 and TRBJ2-5; D is possibly TRBD1 (6 bases). V was shortened by 0 bases and J by 4 bases, with 12 bases between the two germline ends. The CDR3 is made up of 15 amino acids. CDR1 and CDR2 from the germline V gene are MNHEY and SMNVEV (reference sequence). The CDR3 protein is CASSLSTGDLETQYF. The CDR3 coding sequence is TGTGCCAGCAGTTTATCGACAGGAGACCTAGAGACCCAGTACTTC.

V gene TRBV2 combines with J gene TRBJ2-7; 10 nucleotides line up with TRBD2. The CDR3 is 15 amino acids. V gave up 3 bases and J gave up 3 bases; unmatched junction bases: 5. Germline-derived CDR1 and CDR2 are SNHLY and FYNNEI. CDR3 residues: CASSEGSGRYYEQYF. CDR3 sequence (DNA): TGTGCCAGCAGTGAGGGTAGCGGGAGGTACTACGAGCAGTACTTC.

The gene calls are TRBV6-5 and TRBJ1-4; D gene uncertain. V lost 4 bases and J 5 bases, leaving 8 bases between the germline ends. The CDR3 has 13 residues. CDR1 is MNHEY and CDR2 is SVGAGI in the germline V gene. DNA for the CDR3: TGTGCCAGCAGTTCCCCGCCAAATGAAAAACTGTTTTTT. It translates to CASSSPPNEKLFF.

The gene calls are TRBV5-1 and TRBJ2-2; no clear D gene. In germline, CDR1 is SGHRS, CDR2 YFSETQ. The CDR3 loop spans 15 amino acids. Trimming left V 4 bases short and J 7 bases short, with 17 bases between. The CDR3 sequence: CASSGIGLEGGELFF. Written as DNA, the CDR3 is TGCGCCAGCAGCGGAATTGGGCTTGAAGGCGGGGAGCTGTTTTTT.

V usage is TRBV2 and J usage is TRBJ2-7; 11 nucleotides align to TRBD2. Germline CDR1 SNHLY, CDR2 FYNNEI. V shed 4 bases, J shed 3 bases, and the junction held 5 bases outside the gene matches. CDR3 length: 15 residues. CDR3: CASSVTSGGGYEQYF. CDR3 nucleotide sequence: TGTGCCAGCAGTGTCACTAGCGGGGGAGGCTACGAGCAGTACTTC.

The J gene is TRBJ2-3, the V gene TRBV7-2; unclear D gene. Germline CDR1 and CDR2: SGHTA and FQGNSA. The germline V and J ends were trimmed by 4 bases and 2 bases, with 13 bases remaining between them. This CDR3 is 15 amino acids long. As DNA, the CDR3 is TGTGCCAGCAGCTACTACCCCACTACCACAGATACGCAGTATTTT. It codes for CASSYYPTTTDTQYF. Combining the CDR3 with reference TRBV7-2 and TRBJ2-3 gives the whole variable domain GAGVSQSPSNKVTEKGKDVELRCDPISGHTALYWYRQSLGQGLEFLIYFQGNSAPDKSGLPSDRFSAERTGGSVSTLTIQRTQQEDSAVYLCASSYYPTTTDTQYFGPGTRLTVL.

The chain joins TRBV19 to TRBJ2-7; TRBD2 matches 7 bases. Germline-derived CDR1 and CDR2 are LNHDA and SQIVND (reference sequence). V dropped 2 bases and J dropped 7; count of bases not matched to a gene: 14. This CDR3 contains 16 residues. DNA of the CDR3: TGTGCCAGTAGTATAATCCTCCTAGCGAGAGCGGGGGAGCAGTACTTC. It encodes CASSIILLARAGEQYF.

CDR3 region: CASSSTDHATNEKLFF. The CDR3 coding sequence is TGTGCCAGCAGCTCGACCGACCACGCAACTAATGAAAAACTGTTTTTT. The V call is TRBV7-9, the J call TRBJ1-4; D is unresolved. V was pared by 4 bases and J by 0 bases, with 12 bases between. Germline V gene lookup returns CDR1 SEHNR and CDR2 FQNEAQ (reference sequence). The CDR3 is 16 residues long.

A single count supports this clone. CDR3 protein: CASRWTGTSEQYF. Here the CDR3 DNA reads TGTGCCAGCAGGTGGACAGGGACCTCCGAGCAGTACTTC. V usage is TRBV6-5 and J usage is TRBJ2-7; 8 bases agree with TRBD1. Germline CDR1 MNHEY, CDR2 SVGAGI. This CDR3 is 13 amino acids long. Germline trimming cut 6 bases from V and 6 bases from J; bases unmatched to any gene: 7.

The chain links TRBV30 to TRBJ1-1, with no clear D. Germline V gives CDR1 GTSNPN, CDR2 SVGIG (reference sequence). There are 13 residues in the CDR3. V lost 5 bases and J lost 7, with 17 bases in between. The chain's CDR3 is CAWWPYGPDEAFF. CDR3 in DNA: TGTGCCTGGTGGCCCTACGGCCCCGATGAAGCTTTCTTT.